Included here is one TCR beta chain sequence, with context. The antigen is not known. Sequenced material consisted of expressed TCRB transcripts (all of the isolated RNA was reverse transcribed). Read counts averaged around 4 million for samples of naive, central memory and regulatory T cells. TCRdb's table, derived via immunoSEQ multiplex PCR, lists solely in-frame clones and lacks some. The repertoire holds around 97,000 clones, with over 25% as singletons. Trimming left V 4 bases short and J 6 bases short, with 8 bases between. The CDR3 contains 12 residues. Germline V gene sequence: CDR1 LNHDA, CDR2 SQIVND (reference sequence). The data belong to a study of beta chain features in type 1 diabetes. Study context: Healthy donors and patients showed comparable age, gender and cell yields. Sorted cells from all samples, numbering about 99,000,000, were examined. Study-wide points: VDJ junctions sequenced from type 1 diabetes patients showed fewer insertions and more deletions. Type 1 diabetes patients had moderately but significantly shorter TCRB CDR3s in all four CD4+ subsets.

Sequencing input: central memory CD4+ T cells from blood. The clonotype comes from a woman younger than 30 with type 1 diabetes. The rearrangement uses TRBV19 and TRBJ2-3; tentatively, D is TRBD2 (6 bases). CDR3 loop: CASSRSGDTQYF. CDR3 DNA: TGTGCCAGTAGTAGGAGCGGGGATACGCAGTATTTT.